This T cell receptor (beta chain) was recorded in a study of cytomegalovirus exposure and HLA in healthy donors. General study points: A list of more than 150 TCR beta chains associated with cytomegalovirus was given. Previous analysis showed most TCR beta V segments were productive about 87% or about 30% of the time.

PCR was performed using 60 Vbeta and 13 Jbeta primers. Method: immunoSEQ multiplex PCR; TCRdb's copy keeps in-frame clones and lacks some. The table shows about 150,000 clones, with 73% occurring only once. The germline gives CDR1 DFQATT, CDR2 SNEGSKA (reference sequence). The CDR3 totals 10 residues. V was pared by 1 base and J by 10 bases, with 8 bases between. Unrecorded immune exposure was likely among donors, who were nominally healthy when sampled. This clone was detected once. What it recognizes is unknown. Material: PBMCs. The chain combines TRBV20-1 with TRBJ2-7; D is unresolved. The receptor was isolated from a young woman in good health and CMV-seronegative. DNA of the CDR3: TGCAGTGCTAGAGGGCCAGTTCAGTACGTC. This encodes CSARGPVQYV.